The present T cell receptor beta chain was sequenced within a study of T cell responses to AZD1222 COVID-19 vaccine. Libraries were prepared by immunoSEQ multiplex PCR; TCRdb keeps only in-frame clonotypes and omits some of them. The sample records 160,000 or so clones, approximately 94% being singletons. The length of the CDR3 is 18 residues. J lost 1 base, V lost 5 bases, and 9 bases had no gene match. Germline loops: CDR1 SGHRS, CDR2 YFSETQ. The genes are TRBV5-1 and TRBJ2-3; TRBD2 aligns across 14 bases. The sample in question was peripheral blood, obtained 28 days after the second AZD1222 dose. This receptor was taken from an adult who received the AZD1222 COVID-19 vaccine. The CDR3 here is CASSYTGTSGSGTDTQYF. CDR3 nucleotide sequence: TGCGCCAGCAGTTACACCGGGACTAGCGGGAGCGGCACAGATACGCAGTATTTT. Filled out from reference TRBV5-1 and TRBJ2-3, the complete variable domain reads KAGVTQTPRYLIKTRGQQVTLSCSPISGHRSVSWYQQTPGQGLQFLFEYFSETQRNKGNFPGRFSGRQFSNSRSEMNVSTLELGDSALYLCASSYTGTSGSGTDTQYFGPGTRLTVL.